A single sample gave rise to the 28 T cell receptor beta chains below, sequenced in a study of blood T cell repertoires in COVID-19. Measured with immunoSEQ multiplex PCR; TCRdb has only the in-frame clones, and not every one. The sample comprises about 120,000 clones, 65% to 90% of which are singletons, and around 9.9% rests with the top ten. The sequencing sample was made of peripheral blood. The receptors originated from a man aged 80 or over with acute or convalescent COVID-19.

The chain's CDR3 is CATPRAGEFAYEQYF. DNA of the CDR3: TGCGCCACCCCAAGGGCGGGGGAATTTGCCTACGAGCAGTACTTC. V gene TRBV10-1 combines with J gene TRBJ2-7, with 7 bases fitting TRBD2. There are 15 residues in the CDR3. The V gene's germline CDR1 is WNHNN and CDR2 SYGVQD (reference sequence). V lost 10 bases and J lost 2; bases outside the gene matches: 14.

The CDR3 DNA reads as TGTGCCAGCAGCACACAGGGGCCCTATGGCTACACCTTC. This gives the protein CASSTQGPYGYTF. The V call is TRBV12-3 or TRBV12-4, the J call TRBJ1-2; 7 bases align to TRBD1. The junction had 5 bases not matched to a gene; V was cut back by 6 bases and J by 4 bases. The CDR3 consists of 13 residues.

The chain uses TRBV27 and TRBJ2-6; tentatively, D is TRBD1 (5 bases). This CDR3 is built from 17 residues. Trimming removed 6 bases from V and 0 bases from J, with 15 bases in between. From germline, CDR1 is MNHEY and CDR2 SMNVEV (reference sequence). This CDR3 reads CASSPWGTDSGANVLTF. The CDR3 bases are TGTGCCAGCAGCCCCTGGGGCACGGACTCTGGGGCCAACGTCCTGACTTTC.

This clone showed up just once. The chain uses TRBV6-5 and TRBJ1-2; the match to TRBD1 covers 10 bases. There are 14 residues in the CDR3. CDR1 and CDR2 from the germline V gene are MNHEY and SVGAGI. The trim removed 7 bases at V and 8 bases at J, leaving 10 bases unmatched. The CDR3 coding sequence is TGTGCCAGCACCCCCCTGACAGGGGGCGGCGGCTACACCTTC. Its translation: CASTPLTGGGGYTF.

This chain links TRBV19 with TRBJ1-1, with D perhaps matching TRBD1 (6 bases). From germline, CDR1 is LNHDA and CDR2 SQIVND (reference sequence). Between the trimmed V and J ends, which lost 1 base and 0 bases, there was a span of 12 bases. This CDR3 has 16 residues. CDR3 in DNA: TGTGCCAGTAGTATAGGGACAGCCAACTTGAACACTGAAGCTTTCTTT. Its translation: CASSIGTANLNTEAFF.

This clone showed up just once. This chain links TRBV30 with TRBJ1-4; possible D gene TRBD1, 6 bases. CDR3 length equals 16 residues. V lost 1 base and J 8 bases, leaving 20 bases between the germline ends. Germline assignment: CDR1 GTSNPN and CDR2 SVGIG (reference sequence). The CDR3 protein is CAWSEQGGARREKLFF. CDR3 nucleotide sequence: TGTGCCTGGAGTGAACAGGGAGGGGCGCGGAGAGAAAAACTGTTTTTT.

J is TRBJ1-3 and V is TRBV28, with 9 bases aligning to TRBD1. The J segment lost 3 bases and the V segment lost 4 bases, leaving 4 bases of the junction unmatched. The length of the CDR3 is 15 residues. Germline V gene sequence: CDR1 MDHEN, CDR2 SYDVKM. CDR3 nucleotide sequence: TGTGCCAGCAGTTCCGGGACAGGGATTGGAAACACCATATATTTT. Its protein product is CASSSGTGIGNTIYF.

CDR3 residues: CASSQDGGETQYF. The CDR3 DNA is TGTGCCAGCAGCCAAGATGGAGGGGAGACCCAGTACTTC. The chain joins TRBV3-1 (or the pseudogene TRBV3-2) to TRBJ2-5; D perhaps matches TRBD2 (6 bases). The V end lost 0 bases, the J end lost 5 bases, and 7 bases lay between the germline ends. CDR1 is LGHDT, CDR2 YNNKEL, per germline (reference sequence). CDR3 size: 13 residues.

V is TRBV7-3 and J is TRBJ1-1; 8 bases map to TRBD1. The CDR3 consists of 13 residues. The V and J ends lost 6 bases and 5 bases, in that order; junction bases with no gene match: 5. Germline V gives CDR1 SGHTA, CDR2 FQGTGA. CDR3 DNA sequence: TGTGCCAGCAGTGAGAGACAGGGGACTGAAGCTTTCTTT. Translating gives CASSERQGTEAFF.

This clone was counted a single time. This chain joins TRBV11-2 and TRBJ1-1; D is ambiguous. Germline V gene data show CDR1 as SGHAT and CDR2 as FQNNGV. V was shortened by 4 bases and J by 2 bases, with 8 bases between the two germline ends. This CDR3 region has 13 residues. CDR3 nucleotides: TGTGCCAGCAGCTCTATGACAAACACTGAAGCTTTCTTT. Amino acids: CASSSMTNTEAFF.

The chain joins TRBV11-2 to TRBJ2-7, with 8 positions matching TRBD1. This CDR3 comprises 14 residues. In germline, CDR1 is SGHAT, CDR2 FQNNGV. V was pared by 2 bases and J by 0 bases, with 0 bases of the junction left unmatched. The CDR3 is CASSLTGGSYEQYF. The CDR3 coding sequence is TGTGCCAGCAGCTTAACAGGGGGCTCCTACGAGCAGTACTTC.

The V and J genes are TRBV5-5 and TRBJ1-2, with TRBD1 identical over 7 bases. The CDR3 contains 15 residues. Per germline, CDR1 SGHKS and CDR2 YYEKEE (reference sequence). The V gene end was trimmed by 4 bases and the J gene end by 4 bases; junction bases not matched to a gene: 10. CDR3 sequence reads: CASSQELGQPYGYTF. The CDR3 DNA reads TGTGCCAGCAGCCAGGAGCTGGGACAGCCCTATGGCTACACCTTC.

The J gene is TRBJ1-5, the V gene TRBV19; no reliable D call. CDR3 size: 14 residues. CDR1 LNHDA and CDR2 SQIVND come from the germline V gene (reference sequence). Deletions cut 2 bases from V and 0 bases from J, with 5 bases between. The CDR3 loop is CASSINTSNQPQHF. The DNA for the CDR3 is TGTGCCAGTAGTATAAACACTAGCAATCAGCCCCAGCATTTT.

V usage is TRBV20-1 and J usage is TRBJ1-5, with D perhaps TRBD1 (5 bases). This CDR3 has 15 amino acids. The germline V and J ends were trimmed by 3 bases and 0 bases, with 12 bases remaining between them. Per germline, CDR1 DFQATT and CDR2 SNEGSKA (reference sequence). In DNA form, the CDR3 reads TGCAGTGCTAGTAGGGGCAGCAATAGCAATCAGCCCCAGCATTTT. Its protein is CSASRGSNSNQPQHF.

The J gene is TRBJ2-7, the V gene TRBV5-6; 8 bases are shared with TRBD2. Germline CDR1 and CDR2: SGHDT and YYEEEE. The trim removed 0 bases at V and 7 bases at J, leaving 12 bases unmatched. This CDR3 has 16 residues. The CDR3 DNA reads TGTGCCAGCAGCTTGGATATGGCGGGGGGCCTTAGGGAGCAGTACTTC. This sequence encodes CASSLDMAGGLREQYF.

This clone was counted once. CDR3 nucleotide sequence: TGTGCCAGCAGTTCTGGGCGCGGCTACACCTTC. Translated: CASSSGRGYTF. The genes are TRBV6-5 and TRBJ1-2; D is undetermined. This CDR3 has 11 amino acids. The germline CDR1 and CDR2 sequences are MNHEY and SVGAGI. The V end lost 4 bases, the J end lost 8 bases, and 8 bases lay between the germline ends.

This chain uses TRBV19 with TRBJ2-2, with D hard to call. Germline V CDR1 and CDR2: LNHDA, SQIVND (reference sequence). The CDR3 is 11 amino acids. V lost 4 bases and J 5 bases, leaving 2 bases between the germline ends. The CDR3 DNA sequence: TGTGCCAGTAGTACGACCGGGGAGCTGTTTTTT. It yields the protein CASSTTGELFF.

The chain links TRBV6-5 to TRBJ1-1, with 7 bases that match TRBD1. CDR1 is MNHEY, CDR2 SVGAGI, per germline. The V gene end was trimmed by 4 bases and the J gene end by 6 bases; junction bases not matched to a gene: 5. CDR3 length: 13 amino acids. This CDR3 reads CASSLGQVSEAFF. CDR3 nucleotides: TGTGCCAGCAGTTTAGGACAGGTGTCTGAAGCTTTCTTT.

The chain carries TRBV5-1 and TRBJ1-5; a weak D match, TRBD1 (6 bases). Germline V lookup: CDR1 SGHRS, CDR2 YFSETQ. V lost 3 bases and J 1 base, leaving 11 bases between the germline ends. The CDR3 loop spans 15 amino acids. CDR3 loop: CASSWGPGSNQPQHF. CDR3 DNA: TGCGCCAGCAGCTGGGGGCCAGGGAGCAATCAGCCCCAGCATTTT.

This clone was seen once. The J gene is TRBJ2-5, the V gene TRBV27, with D uncertain. The CDR3 is 13 residues long. Germline CDR1 is MNHEY and CDR2 is SMNVEV (reference sequence). The V and J ends lost 3 bases and 2 bases respectively, with 7 bases between them. In DNA, the CDR3 is TGTGCCAGCAGTTTCCGCAGACAAGAGACCCAGTACTTC. Amino acid sequence: CASSFRRQETQYF.

The chain carries TRBV4-2 and TRBJ1-1; D is ambiguous. Trimming stripped 4 bases from V and 5 bases from J, with 8 bases between. Germline lookup yields CDR1 LGHNA and CDR2 YNFKEQ. This CDR3 has 12 residues. DNA for the CDR3: TGTGCCAGCAGCCTTACGAGTACTGAAGCTTTCTTT. Amino acids: CASSLTSTEAFF.

The rearrangement uses TRBV6-5 and TRBJ2-3; TRBD1 is a possible D gene (5 bases). Trimming removed 9 bases at V and 1 base at J, with 14 bases between. CDR1 is MNHEY, CDR2 SVGAGI, per germline. This CDR3 contains 14 residues. The CDR3 DNA follows: TGTGCCAGTATACAGGCTTTAGGCACAGATACGCAGTATTTT. It encodes CASIQALGTDTQYF.

V is TRBV7-9 and J is TRBJ2-5; D is perhaps TRBD2 (5 bases). Germline V gene lookup returns CDR1 SEHNR and CDR2 FQNEAQ (reference sequence). This CDR3 comprises 14 residues. Trimming removed 6 bases from V and 11 bases from J, with 22 bases in between. The CDR3 DNA reads TGTGCCAGCAGTCAAGAGGGTACCCTTGTACGGCAGTACTTC. This translates into CASSQEGTLVRQYF.

This rearrangement joins TRBV10-3 to TRBJ2-2; D remains ambiguous. The V gene lost 3 bases and the J gene lost 6 bases, with 11 bases spanning the gap. The CDR3 totals 14 residues. CDR1 and CDR2 (germline): ENHRY, SYGVKD. The CDR3 DNA follows: TGTGCCATCAGTGACCCTCGGTTTGCCGGGGAGCTGTTTTTT. It codes for CAISDPRFAGELFF.

The CDR3 DNA sequence: TGTGCCAGCAGTCTAAGACAGGCGACTAATGAAAAACTGTTTTTT. It translates to CASSLRQATNEKLFF. The rearrangement links TRBV6-5 to TRBJ1-4, with D tentatively TRBD1 (6 bases). V lost 5 bases to trimming and J lost 2 bases, with 12 bases between them. The germline V gene has CDR1 MNHEY and CDR2 SVGAGI. This CDR3 spans 15 amino acids.

CDR3 nucleotide sequence: TGTGCCTGGGTCCAGGGAGGGTCCACTGAAGCTTTCTTT. Translation gives CAWVQGGSTEAFF. The chain uses TRBV30 and TRBJ1-1, with D possibly TRBD1 on 5 matching bases. This CDR3 is 13 amino acids long. Per the germline V gene, CDR1 is GTSNPN and CDR2 is SVGIG (reference sequence). Trimming stripped 5 bases from V and 4 bases from J, with 14 bases between.

This chain uses TRBV10-3 with TRBJ1-1; D is perhaps TRBD1 (5 bases). Germline V gives CDR1 ENHRY, CDR2 SYGVKD. V was shortened by 9 bases and J by 1 base, with 12 bases between the two germline ends. The CDR3 runs to 13 residues. CDR3 sequence reads: CAMGDSTNTEAFF. The CDR3 DNA reads as TGTGCCATGGGCGACAGTACGAACACTGAAGCTTTCTTT.

V is TRBV5-5 and J is TRBJ2-1, with TRBD1 as a possible D gene (5 bases). This CDR3 comprises 14 residues. The germline V gene has CDR1 SGHKS and CDR2 YYEKEE (reference sequence). V dropped 6 bases and J dropped 8 bases, with 18 bases sitting between them. CDR3 in DNA: TGTGCCAGCACCCAAAAGGGGTCCTGGCATGAGCAGTTCTTC. Protein product: CASTQKGSWHEQFF.